The rows below give T cell receptor beta chains drawn from one sample of a study of blood T cell repertoires in COVID-19. The data were produced by immunoSEQ multiplex PCR, yet TCRdb's version contains in-frame clones alone and is incomplete. The sample lists approximately 90,000 clones, about 80% occurring once. Sequencing was done on a sample of peripheral blood. Receptor source: a woman older than 75 with acute or convalescent COVID-19. Both conserved end residues are part of each CDR3. D genes are given only for firm matches. The listing skips clone size in some rows; elsewhere it reads once, few, many or a size class.

CDR3 DNA | CDR3 protein | V gene | D gene | clone size | J gene
TGTGCCAGCAGCCAATACAACCCCGGGACAGGGGTTTCACCCCTCCACTTT | CASSQYNPGTGVSPLHF | TRBV3-1/TRBV3-2 | TRBD1 | once | TRBJ1-6
TGTGCCAGCAGCCCAGGGGGCTTAAACATTCAGTACTTC | CASSPGGLNIQYF | TRBV4-2 | TRBD1 | . | TRBJ2-4
TGTGCCAGCAGCTTGGTCCAGGGGGTCGGTGGCTACACCTTC | CASSLVQGVGGYTF | TRBV5-5 | TRBD1 | . | TRBJ1-2
TGTGCCAGCAGTCAATATAAGGGGGCAACTAATGAAAAACTGTTTTTT | CASSQYKGATNEKLFF | TRBV5-5 | . | . | TRBJ1-4
TGTGCCAGCAGTCACAGGGGTGGCGAGCAGTACTTC | CASSHRGGEQYF | TRBV6-5 | TRBD1 | . | TRBJ2-7
TGCGCCAGCAGCTTGGCGGCTAGCGGGGGGCGAGAGCAGTTCTTC | CASSLAASGGREQFF | TRBV5-1 | TRBD2 | . | TRBJ2-1
TGTGCCAGCAGTTCCGGGGGGGGCTACACCTTC | CASSSGGGYTF | TRBV6-5 | . | . | TRBJ1-2
TGTGCCAGCAGCTTGGTGGTAGCGGGAGGACTCTACGAGCAGTACTTC | CASSLVVAGGLYEQYF | TRBV5-8 | TRBD2 | . | TRBJ2-7
TGTGCCAGCAGCTTAGGGGCAGGGGCGATACCCTACGAGCAGTACTTC | CASSLGAGAIPYEQYF | TRBV11-2 | . | . | TRBJ2-7
TGTGCCAGCTCCGCCGGGTCGGCCTATAATTCACCCCTCCACTTT | CASSAGSAYNSPLHF | TRBV18 | . | . | TRBJ1-6
TGTGCCAGCATTTACGGGACTAGCAGCACCGGGGAGCTGTTTTTT | CASIYGTSSTGELFF | TRBV2 | TRBD2 | once | TRBJ2-2
TGTGCCAGCAGTTCAGTAAGCGGGTATATCAATGAGCAGTTCTTC | CASSSVSGYINEQFF | TRBV6-5 | . | . | TRBJ2-1
TGTGCCAGCAGCCAAGACTCCGAGGCAGATACGCAGTATTTT | CASSQDSEADTQYF | TRBV3-1/TRBV3-2 | . | . | TRBJ2-3
TGCAGCGTCGCCATTGTCAGGGCTTTTGACTATGGCTACACCTTC | CSVAIVRAFDYGYTF | TRBV29-1 | . | once | TRBJ1-2
TGTGCCAGCAGCGCGTGGCAGGGTGCCCAGCCCCAGCATTTT | CASSAWQGAQPQHF | TRBV9 | . | once | TRBJ1-5
TGTGCCTGTTCCGGGACAGGGGGCAGCTCTGGGGCCAACGTCCTGACTTTC | CACSGTGGSSGANVLTF | TRBV30 | TRBD1 | . | TRBJ2-6
TGTGCCAGCTCAGGGGACAGGGGCACTGAAGCTTTCTTT | CASSGDRGTEAFF | TRBV18 | TRBD1 | . | TRBJ1-1
TGCGCCAGCAGACTCACCGGGGGGGCAGGCACCGGGGAGCTGTTTTTT | CASRLTGGAGTGELFF | TRBV5-1 | TRBD2 | many | TRBJ2-2
TGTGCCTGGAGTCTGACGGGGACTAGCGGATCGAGGGCCCAGTACTTC | CAWSLTGTSGSRAQYF | TRBV30 | TRBD2 | . | TRBJ2-5
TGTGCCAGCAGCCAATCCGGGTTAGCCGGGGAGCTGTTTTTT | CASSQSGLAGELFF | TRBV3-1/TRBV3-2 | . | . | TRBJ2-2
TGTGCCAGCGCCCCGAGCTCCTACAATGAGCAGTTCTTC | CASAPSSYNEQFF | TRBV11-3 | . | . | TRBJ2-1
TGTGCCAGCAGCCAAGGCGGGGGGGCTACTAGCACAGATACGCAGTATTTT | CASSQGGGATSTDTQYF | TRBV3-1/TRBV3-2 | TRBD2 | . | TRBJ2-3
TGTGCCAGCAGCTTAGGCGGGATTAGCGGCAATGAGCAGTTCTTC | CASSLGGISGNEQFF | TRBV11-2 | . | . | TRBJ2-1
TGTGCCAGCAGTTTAGGAAGAGGACAGGGAGGAGGGCGTGAGCAGTTCTTC | CASSLGRGQGGGREQFF | TRBV27 | TRBD1 | once | TRBJ2-1
TGTGCCAGCTGTGGGGAGAACTACAATGAGCAGTTCTTC | CASCGENYNEQFF | TRBV2 | . | . | TRBJ2-1